One and the same sample provided the 17 T cell receptor beta chains below, sequenced in a study of shared clonotypes between healthy human individuals. Here immunoSEQ multiplex PCR was the method, and the copy in TCRdb shows in-frame clones only, minus some. The sample lists millions of clones, 93% occurring once. Sequencing was done on a sample of naive CD4+ T cells from PBMCs. Subset meaning: CD45RA+ positively selected. The receptors originated from a man younger than 35 in good health. Some clones in this sample may be carry-over from other donors' samples.

This sequence joins TRBV6-1 and TRBJ2-5; 10 bases agree with TRBD2. This CDR3 spans 14 amino acids. Looked up from germline, CDR1 is MNHNS and CDR2 is SASEGT. The DNA for the CDR3 is TGTGCTTGCGGACTAGCGGATCCCCAAGAGACCCAGTACTTC. Amino acids: CACGLADPQETQYF.

This clone was detected only a few times. The rearrangement links TRBV7-2 to TRBJ1-5, with no clear D. Germline CDR1 and CDR2: SGHTA and FQGNSA. Trimming removed 3 bases at V and 5 bases at J, with 8 bases between. This CDR3 has 13 amino acids. CDR3 DNA: TGTGCCAGCAGCTTTTTCATTCATCAGCCCCAGCATTTT. Amino acid sequence: CASSFFIHQPQHF. Full variable domain (outside the CDR3, taken from reference TRBV7-2 and TRBJ1-5): GAGVSQSPSNKVTEKGKDVELRCDPISGHTALYWYRQSLGQGLEFLIYFQGNSAPDKSGLPSDRFSAERTGGSVSTLTIQRTQQEDSAVYLCASSFFIHQPQHFGDGTRLSIL.

V usage is TRBV28 and J usage is TRBJ1-4; tentatively, D is TRBD1 (6 bases). Trimming stripped 4 bases from V and 7 bases from J, with 16 bases between. CDR1 MDHEN and CDR2 SYDVKM come from the germline V gene. The CDR3 loop spans 15 amino acids. The CDR3 protein is CASSSLQGGGEKLFF. The CDR3 DNA is TGTGCCAGCAGTTCCTTACAGGGAGGGGGTGAAAAACTGTTTTTT.

This chain links TRBV7-3 with TRBJ2-2; 12 positions match TRBD2. V shed 3 bases, J shed 5 bases, and the junction held 10 bases outside the gene matches. Germline V CDR1 and CDR2: SGHTA, FQGTGA. The CDR3 consists of 18 residues. This CDR3 is CASSFLAGGPINTGELFF. The CDR3 coding sequence is TGTGCCAGCAGCTTCCTAGCGGGAGGGCCGATTAATACCGGGGAGCTGTTTTTT. Combining the CDR3 with reference TRBV7-3 and TRBJ2-2 gives the whole variable domain GAGVSQTPSNKVTEKGKYVELRCDPISGHTALYWYRQSLGQGPEFLIYFQGTGAADDSGLPNDRFFAVRPEGSVSTLKIQRTERGDSAVYLCASSFLAGGPINTGELFFGEGSRLTVL.

V usage is TRBV15 and J usage is TRBJ1-5; 7 bases match TRBD1. CDR1 is LNHNV and CDR2 is YYDKDF in the germline V gene (reference sequence). J gave up 0 bases and V 1 base, and 9 bases lay outside the gene matches. CDR3 size: 18 residues. Here the CDR3 DNA reads TGTGCCACCAGCAGAGTGTCCGGGACAGTCTATAGCAATCAGCCCCAGCATTTT. Protein sequence: CATSRVSGTVYSNQPQHF.

This clone was counted only a few times. The rearrangement joins TRBV10-3 to TRBJ1-1; maybe TRBD1 (6 bases). There are 12 residues in the CDR3. Germline-derived CDR1 and CDR2 are ENHRY and SYGVKD. V lost 6 bases and J 10 bases, leaving 15 bases between the germline ends. For the CDR3, the DNA is TGTGCCATCAGGGAATCAGGGGCAGGAGCTTTCTTT. Translation: CAIRESGAGAFF.

The rearrangement uses TRBV4-2 and TRBJ2-1; 12 bases line up with TRBD2. Losses at the gene ends were 3 bases for V and 7 bases for J; bases not matched to a gene: 7. The CDR3 is 16 residues long. Germline assignment: CDR1 LGHNA and CDR2 YNFKEQ. CDR3 sequence: CASSHKTSGSLNEQFF. CDR3 DNA sequence: TGTGCCAGCAGCCATAAGACTAGCGGGAGTTTGAATGAGCAGTTCTTC.

The chain couples TRBV19 to TRBJ2-3; 7 nucleotides match TRBD2. This CDR3 has 14 amino acids. V trimming: 6 bases; J trimming: 4 bases; junction bases outside the gene matches: 7. Germline assignment: CDR1 LNHDA and CDR2 SQIVND (reference sequence). DNA for the CDR3: TGTGCCAGTAGGCCCCCGGGGGGTTCAGATACGCAGTATTTT. This encodes CASRPPGGSDTQYF.

The gene calls are TRBV6-5 and TRBJ1-1; D is ambiguous. The length of the CDR3 is 14 residues. The germline V gene encodes CDR1 MNHEY and CDR2 SVGAGI. V was cut by 8 bases and J by 4 bases, with 17 bases left in between. CDR3 protein: CASRRPSVTTEAFF. The CDR3, as DNA: TGTGCCAGCCGCCGCCCCAGCGTTACCACTGAAGCTTTCTTT.

The rearrangement joins TRBV27 to TRBJ2-5; D might be TRBD2 (8 bases). CDR1 and CDR2 from the germline V gene are MNHEY and SMNVEV (reference sequence). The CDR3 extends over 18 amino acids. V lost 5 bases and J 5 bases, leaving 27 bases between the germline ends. In DNA, the CDR3 is TGTGCCAGCAGTCCAGGCAGGGGGATGAGCGGGAGTGGGGAGACCCAGTACTTC. It translates to CASSPGRGMSGSGETQYF.

The gene calls are TRBV6-1 and TRBJ1-1; D is possibly TRBD1 (5 bases). The CDR3 consists of 13 residues. CDR1 MNHNS and CDR2 SASEGT come from the germline V gene. V lost 0 bases and J 11 bases, leaving 13 bases between the germline ends. The CDR3 DNA is TGTGCCAGCAGTGAAGCGTTTGTAGGGGAGGCTTTCTTT. It yields the protein CASSEAFVGEAFF.

V is TRBV7-3 and J is TRBJ2-7; 13 nucleotides agree with TRBD2. Trimming took 2 bases from V and 7 from J; bases not matched to a gene: 8. This CDR3 region has 16 residues. Germline V gene lookup returns CDR1 SGHTA and CDR2 FQGTGA. As DNA, the CDR3 is TGTGCCAGCAGCTTAGGGCCCCCGGGACTAGCGGGAGAGCAGTACTTC. This codes for CASSLGPPGLAGEQYF. Complete variable domain (other parts from reference TRBV7-3 and TRBJ2-7): GAGVSQTPSNKVTEKGKYVELRCDPISGHTALYWYRQSLGQGPEFLIYFQGTGAADDSGLPNDRFFAVRPEGSVSTLKIQRTERGDSAVYLCASSLGPPGLAGEQYFGPGTRLTVT.

V and J are TRBV2 and TRBJ1-1; the D is unclear. The V end lost 6 bases, the J end lost 6 bases, and 14 bases lay between the germline ends. This CDR3 is 13 amino acids long. Per the germline V gene, CDR1 is SNHLY and CDR2 is FYNNEI. CDR3 protein: CASRIVVGAEAFF. CDR3 DNA: TGTGCCAGCAGAATTGTTGTGGGCGCTGAAGCTTTCTTT.

The chain is built from TRBV5-1 and TRBJ2-1, with D uncertain. Germline assignment: CDR1 SGHRS and CDR2 YFSETQ. This CDR3 has 15 residues. The ends were cut back, 4 bases at V and 8 bases at J, with 19 bases in the middle. CDR3 protein: CASSPPWTSVDEQFF. In DNA form, the CDR3 reads TGCGCCAGCAGCCCCCCATGGACGAGTGTCGATGAGCAGTTCTTC. Together with reference TRBV5-1 and TRBJ2-1, the CDR3 gives the full variable domain: KAGVTQTPRYLIKTRGQQVTLSCSPISGHRSVSWYQQTPGQGLQFLFEYFSETQRNKGNFPGRFSGRQFSNSRSEMNVSTLELGDSALYLCASSPPWTSVDEQFFGPGTRLTVL.

The V gene is TRBV28, the J gene TRBJ2-1; 8 bases match TRBD1. The CDR3 sequence is 15 residues long. Germline assignment: CDR1 MDHEN and CDR2 SYDVKM. The J segment lost 5 bases and the V segment lost 3 bases, leaving 6 bases of the junction unmatched. The CDR3 DNA is TGTGCCAGCAGTTTGAACCGGGACAGGAACAATGAGCAGTTCTTC. This gives the protein CASSLNRDRNNEQFF.

The rearrangement links TRBV6-5 to TRBJ2-3; the D gene is possibly TRBD1 (5 bases). Germline V gene data show CDR1 as MNHEY and CDR2 as SVGAGI. V lost 4 bases and J lost 4, with 12 bases in between. The CDR3 extends over 14 amino acids. CDR3 in amino acids: CASSSGLSADTQYF. The CDR3 bases are TGTGCCAGCAGTTCAGGGTTGAGCGCAGATACGCAGTATTTT.

This clone showed up just a few times. This sequence joins TRBV6-1 and TRBJ1-1; D is undetermined. This CDR3 has 13 amino acids. V was pared by 2 bases and J by 1 base, with 5 bases between. Germline loops: CDR1 MNHNS, CDR2 SASEGT. CDR3 coding DNA: TGTGCCAGCAGTGAATCCGCGAACACTGAAGCTTTCTTT. Its translation: CASSESANTEAFF.